This entry features one T cell receptor (beta chain) sequence. Looked up from germline, CDR1 is SGHRS and CDR2 is YFSETQ. Trimming took 2 bases from V and 0 from J, leaving 14 bases between them. This CDR3 spans 17 amino acids. Residents of 24 US areas, aged roughly 18 to 90 years, made up the participants. Participants reported their clinical history, and cohort assignment relied on those reports. The sample belongs to a study of blood T cell repertoires in COVID-19. Original processing methods: Amplifying reference gene primers gave estimates of nucleated cell counts. Only in-frame clones appear in the TCRdb table, and some are missing; sequencing was by immunoSEQ multiplex PCR. D and trimming were read from the DNA, whereas the V and J calls and clone size are those reported in that table. The repertoire holds about 430,000 clones, with around nine tenths as singletons.

The TCR sequence derives from a woman in her twenties or thirties with acute COVID-19. The rearrangement uses TRBV5-1 and TRBJ1-4; D possibly corresponds to TRBD1 (6 bases). Sequencing used PBMCs or T cells enriched from blood (not recorded which). CDR3 protein: CASSFGPGGPTNEKLFF. The CDR3 coding sequence is TGCGCCAGCAGCTTCGGACCTGGGGGCCCAACTAATGAAAAACTGTTTTTT.